This is a list of T cell receptor beta chains from one sample in a study of T cells after yellow fever vaccination. TCRdb recomputed calls from the 5' RACE reads with MiXCR, one row per CDR3 protein. There are a few hundred thousand distinct CDR3 sequences in the sample; around 4.4% occur only once, and roughly a fifth lies in the top ten. This specimen consisted of PBMCs, obtained 15 days after the yellow fever booster vaccination. These TCRs come from a young man who received the YFV17D yellow fever vaccine. Each CDR3 is given with its conserved first and last residue. The D gene is left open where the match is weak. The listing skips clone size in some rows; elsewhere it reads once, few, many or a size class.

clone_size	j_call	d_call	v_call	cdr3_nt	cdr3_aa
many	TRBJ2-1	NA	TRBV5-8	TGTGCCAGCAGCTTTTTCCGGGGGAATTCCTACAATGAGCAGTTCTTC	CASSFFRGNSYNEQFF
NA	TRBJ1-2	NA	TRBV20-1	TGCAGTGCAACCGGGGACTATGGCTACACCTTC	CSATGDYGYTF
many	TRBJ2-5	TRBD1	TRBV7-8	TGTGCCAGCAGCGGAGGACAGGGCGGGGAGACCCAGTACTTC	CASSGGQGGETQYF
few	TRBJ1-5	NA	TRBV2	TGTGCCAGCAGTGTCTCTCTGGGGAGCAATCAGCCCCAGCATTTT	CASSVSLGSNQPQHF
few	TRBJ2-5	TRBD2	TRBV20-1	TGCAGTGCAACCTTTAGCGGGGGGCCCCAAGAGACCCAGTACTTC	CSATFSGGPQETQYF
few	TRBJ1-5	NA	TRBV20-1	TGCAGTGCTAGGAGACAGCCAGATCAGCCCCAGCATTTT	CSARRQPDQPQHF
many	TRBJ1-1	NA	TRBV4-2	TGTGCCAGCAGCACCTTATTAGGAGGAATTGAAGCTTTCTTT	CASSTLLGGIEAFF
many	TRBJ1-2	NA	TRBV20-1	TGCAGTGCTTCTAGATGGGGGACCGGTGACTATGGCTACACCTTC	CSASRWGTGDYGYTF
NA	TRBJ2-3	NA	TRBV7-3	TGTGCCAGCAGCTTAATCCCGGGTATCACAGATACGCAGTATTTT	CASSLIPGITDTQYF
few	TRBJ2-3	NA	TRBV7-2	TGTGCCAGCAGCCCCGGTCCCCATACAGATACGCAGTATTTT	CASSPGPHTDTQYF
few	TRBJ1-1	NA	TRBV10-2	TGCGCCAGCGCTACAGGGTTGAACACTGAAGCTTTCTTT	CASATGLNTEAFF
NA	TRBJ1-5	NA	TRBV12-3/TRBV12-4	TGTGCCAGCAGTTTTAATGCGGGGTCTTCGGGGGGACCCCAGCATTTT	CASSFNAGSSGGPQHF
NA	TRBJ1-1	NA	TRBV4-3	TGCGCCAGCAGCCAAGATCTTGGATCTGAAGCTTTCTTT	CASSQDLGSEAFF
many	TRBJ1-2	TRBD1	TRBV20-1	TGCAGTGCTGGGGGACAGGGGGCAAACTATGGCTACACCTTC	CSAGGQGANYGYTF
few	TRBJ2-5	NA	TRBV7-9	TGTGCCAGCAGCTTGGTTAGTCCCCAAGAGACCCAGTACTTC	CASSLVSPQETQYF
many	TRBJ2-3	NA	TRBV7-3	TGTGCCAGTTCCCGGTCGGGGCTGAGCACAGATACGCAGTATTTT	CASSRSGLSTDTQYF
many	TRBJ2-2	NA	TRBV12-3/TRBV12-4	TGTGCCAGCAGTCCCGTAGGGGGTCGGGATCCCGGGGAGCTGTTTTTT	CASSPVGGRDPGELFF
many	TRBJ1-3	NA	TRBV5-1	TGCGCCAGCAGCCCCTCGGTGGGGGGAAACACCATATATTTT	CASSPSVGGNTIYF
many	TRBJ2-2	NA	TRBV4-3	TGCGCCAGCAGCCAAGGTCCAGGGCTGAACACCGGGGAGCTGTTTTTT	CASSQGPGLNTGELFF
many	TRBJ1-4	TRBD1	TRBV6-6	TGTGCCACGGGCGGGACAGGGGGCCTTGAAAAACTGTTTTTT	CATGGTGGLEKLFF
NA	TRBJ1-2	NA	TRBV6-5	TGTGCCAGCAGCCCCCTTAATGGAGTCTATGGCTACACCTTC	CASSPLNGVYGYTF
few	TRBJ2-3	NA	TRBV7-2	TGTGCCAGCAGCTTAGTGCTGGAAGATACGCAGTATTTT	CASSLVLEDTQYF
many	TRBJ2-5	NA	TRBV5-5	TGTGCCAGCAGCTTGGGTAGCGGAGGTGGAGAGACCCAGTACTTC	CASSLGSGGGETQYF